These 15 T cell receptor beta chains came from one sample sequenced in a study of human T cells and chemical hapten exposure. Time point defined: patch test 1, 2 weeks after DPC sensitization. Treatment of the sample: therapeutic diphenylcyclopropenone sensitization with weekly scalp DPC. TCRdb redid the calling of the RACE reads with MiXCR, one entry per CDR3 protein. This table holds 100,000 to 150,000 distinct CDR3 sequences, around 13% found once. Sequencing was performed on whole blood, taken in connection with sensitization to the hapten diphenylcyclopropenone (DPC). The source of these receptors is a man between 18 and 29 years old with alopecia areata. Some clones in this sample may be carry-over from other donors' samples.

The table lists this clonotype with a few counts. One end of the junction does not line up with germline, which may come from a read error. The V and J genes are TRBV11-2 and TRBJ2-5; 10 bases line up with TRBD1. Germline-derived CDR1 and CDR2 are SGHAT and FQNNGV. This CDR3 comprises 15 residues. For the CDR3, the DNA is TGTGCCAGCAGTCCAATTGGGACAGGGGAAGAGAGCCAGTACTTC. This encodes CASSPIGTGEESQYF.

V is TRBV6-2 or TRBV6-3 and J is TRBJ2-7; D unresolved. In germline, CDR1 is MNHEY, CDR2 SVGEGT. Trimming cost V 4 bases and J 4 bases, with 8 bases left between them. This CDR3 spans 12 amino acids. CDR3 nucleotides: TGTGCCAGCAGTTCGATAAAATACGAGCAGTACTTC. Protein product: CASSSIKYEQYF.

This clonotype occurred a few times. J is TRBJ1-2 and V is TRBV19, with D perhaps matching TRBD1 (5 bases). Germline V gene lookup returns CDR1 LNHDA and CDR2 SQIVND (reference sequence). CDR3 size: 14 residues. Trimming removed 6 bases from V and 4 bases from J, with 15 bases in between. CDR3 protein: CASRDRDRVYGYTF. CDR3 nucleotides: TGTGCCAGTAGGGACCGGGACCGGGTCTATGGCTACACCTTC. Together with reference TRBV19 and TRBJ1-2, the CDR3 gives the full variable domain: DGGITQSPKYLFRKEGQNVTLSCEQNLNHDAMYWYRQDPGQGLRLIYYSQIVNDFQKGDIAEGYSVSREKKESFPLTVTSAQKNPTAFYLCASRDRDRVYGYTFGSGTRLTVV.

This clonotype was seen a handful of times. The chain recombines TRBV10-2 with TRBJ1-2, with D possibly being TRBD1 (5 bases). This CDR3 comprises 13 residues. Trimming stripped 2 bases from V and 6 bases from J, with 10 bases between. Germline CDR1 reads WSHSY; CDR2 reads SAAADI. The CDR3 DNA is TGCGCCAGCAGTGAGACCGGGGCCAATGGCTACACCTTC. Translating it yields CASSETGANGYTF.

This clonotype was observed a few times. CDR3 residues: CASRTQGAIGDTQYF. CDR3 DNA sequence: TGTGCCAGTAGGACACAGGGGGCTATTGGAGATACGCAGTATTTT. This sequence joins TRBV19 and TRBJ2-3; 9 bases map to TRBD1. The CDR3 has 15 residues. Germline-derived CDR1 and CDR2 are LNHDA and SQIVND (reference sequence). V was pared by 6 bases and J by 5 bases, with 9 bases of the junction left unmatched.

In this sample, this clonotype turned up a few times. CDR3 sequence reads: CASSLTGKNTEAFF. DNA of the CDR3: TGTGCCAGCAGTTTGACAGGGAAGAACACTGAAGCTTTCTTT. The gene calls are TRBV6-5 and TRBJ1-1; 7 nucleotides agree with TRBD1. This CDR3 is built from 14 residues. Germline CDR1 reads MNHEY; CDR2 reads SVGAGI. Germline trimming cut 4 bases from V and 1 base from J; bases unmatched to any gene: 3.

This clonotype was counted between two and nine times. The chain has TRBV3-1 and TRBJ2-4, with D perhaps matching TRBD1 or TRBD2 (5 bases each). This CDR3 is built from 18 residues. V was trimmed by 2 bases and J by 4 bases, leaving 21 bases between them. In germline, CDR1 is LGHDT, CDR2 YNNKEL (reference sequence). The CDR3 DNA reads TGTGCCAGCAGCCAATGGTCGGGACCCACCGCCCAGAAAAACATTCAGTACTTC. It yields the protein CASSQWSGPTAQKNIQYF.

A few counts support this clonotype. This chain uses TRBV7-3 with TRBJ2-7, with a tentative D call TRBD2 (6 bases). CDR1 and CDR2 from the germline V gene are SGHTA and FQGTGA. Trimming stripped 2 bases from V and 2 bases from J, with 19 bases between. CDR3 length: 17 amino acids. The CDR3 reads CASSLAGNPPGAYEQYF. CDR3 sequence (DNA): TGTGCCAGCAGCTTAGCTGGGAACCCCCCGGGGGCCTACGAGCAGTACTTC.

This CDR3 is CASSSAGTAGEAFF. For the CDR3, the DNA is TGTGCCAGCAGTTCGGCCGGGACTGCAGGTGAAGCTTTCTTT. The chain has TRBV28 and TRBJ1-1; tentatively, D is TRBD1 (5 bases). There are 14 residues in the CDR3. CDR1 is MDHEN and CDR2 is SYDVKM in the germline V gene. Deletions cut 4 bases from V and 7 bases from J, with 16 bases between.

This clonotype was seen more than once but under ten times. The chain combines TRBV2 with TRBJ2-1; tentative D call: TRBD2 (5 bases). This CDR3 region has 12 residues. Germline CDR1 reads SNHLY; CDR2 reads FYNNEI. Trimming removed 7 bases from V and 3 bases from J, with 7 bases in between. DNA for the CDR3: TGTGCCAGCAACCGGGGCTACAATGAGCAGTTCTTC. Translation gives CASNRGYNEQFF.

In this sample, this clonotype turned up a few times. The V and J genes are TRBV7-3 and TRBJ2-3, with a possible D match to TRBD2 (5 bases). CDR1 SGHTA and CDR2 FQGTGA come from the germline V gene. The V end was cut by 2 bases, the J end by 6 bases, with 9 bases between. The CDR3 runs to 13 residues. CDR3 DNA sequence: TGTGCCAGCAGCTTACATTGGGAGGATACGCAGTATTTT. This gives the protein CASSLHWEDTQYF.

The chain links TRBV7-3 to TRBJ2-2; D uncertain. The CDR3 runs to 12 residues. Germline loops: CDR1 SGHTA, CDR2 FQGTGA. The V and J ends lost 4 bases and 5 bases respectively, with 5 bases between them. CDR3 DNA: TGTGCCAGCAGCTGGTTGACCGGGGAGCTGTTTTTT. Amino acids: CASSWLTGELFF.

This clonotype was counted at least ten times. This rearrangement joins TRBV12-3 or TRBV12-4 to TRBJ1-6, with D uncertain. V shed 6 bases and J shed 0 bases, with 9 bases lying between them. The CDR3 totals 15 residues. CDR3: CASRQQSSYNSPLHF. The CDR3 nucleotides are TGTGCCAGCAGGCAACAGAGCTCCTATAATTCACCCCTCCACTTT.

The chain has TRBV7-2 and TRBJ1-5; the match to TRBD1 covers 7 bases. The CDR3 is made up of 15 amino acids. Trimming removed 1 base from V and 4 bases from J; junction bases left unmatched: 4. Germline CDR1 is SGHTA and CDR2 is FQGNSA. CDR3 DNA sequence: TGTGCCAGCAGCTTAGTTGGGACAGAAAATCAGCCCCAGCATTTT. Its translation is CASSLVGTENQPQHF.

This clonotype was counted between two and nine times. The V and J genes are TRBV11-2 and TRBJ2-3, with 9 nucleotides matching TRBD1. The germline CDR1 and CDR2 sequences are SGHAT and FQNNGV. J lost 6 bases, V lost 2 bases, and 9 bases had no gene match. CDR3 length: 16 amino acids. The CDR3 DNA follows: TGTGCCAGCAGCTTATTTGGACAGGGGCTCTCGGATACGCAGTATTTT. Translated, it gives CASSLFGQGLSDTQYF.